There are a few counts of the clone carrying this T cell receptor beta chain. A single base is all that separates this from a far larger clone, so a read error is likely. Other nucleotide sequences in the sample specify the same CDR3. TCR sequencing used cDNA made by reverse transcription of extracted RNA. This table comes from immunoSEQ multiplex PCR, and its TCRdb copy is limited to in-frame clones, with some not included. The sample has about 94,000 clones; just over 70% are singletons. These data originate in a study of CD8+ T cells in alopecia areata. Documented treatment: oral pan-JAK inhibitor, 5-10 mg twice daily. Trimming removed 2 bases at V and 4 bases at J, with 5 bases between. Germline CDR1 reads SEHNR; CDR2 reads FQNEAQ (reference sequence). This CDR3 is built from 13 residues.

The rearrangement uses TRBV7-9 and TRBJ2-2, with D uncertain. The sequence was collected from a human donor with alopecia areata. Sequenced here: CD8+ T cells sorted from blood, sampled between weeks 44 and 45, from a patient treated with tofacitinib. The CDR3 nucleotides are TGTGCCAGCAGCTTAATTGGCACCGGGGAGCTGTTTTTT. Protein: CASSLIGTGELFF.